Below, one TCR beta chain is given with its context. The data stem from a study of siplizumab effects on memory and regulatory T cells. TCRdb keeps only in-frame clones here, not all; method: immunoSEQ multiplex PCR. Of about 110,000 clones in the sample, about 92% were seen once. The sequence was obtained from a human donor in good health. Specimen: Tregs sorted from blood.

CDR3 DNA: TGTGCCAGCACCCGGACAGCGAACACCGGGGAGCTGTTTTTT. Its translation is CASTRTANTGELFF. The chain couples TRBV6-4 to TRBJ2-2; D is possibly TRBD1 (6 bases). The CDR3 totals 14 residues. The ends were cut back, 7 bases at V and 0 bases at J, with 9 bases in the middle. Germline assignment: CDR1 MRHNA and CDR2 SNTAGT.